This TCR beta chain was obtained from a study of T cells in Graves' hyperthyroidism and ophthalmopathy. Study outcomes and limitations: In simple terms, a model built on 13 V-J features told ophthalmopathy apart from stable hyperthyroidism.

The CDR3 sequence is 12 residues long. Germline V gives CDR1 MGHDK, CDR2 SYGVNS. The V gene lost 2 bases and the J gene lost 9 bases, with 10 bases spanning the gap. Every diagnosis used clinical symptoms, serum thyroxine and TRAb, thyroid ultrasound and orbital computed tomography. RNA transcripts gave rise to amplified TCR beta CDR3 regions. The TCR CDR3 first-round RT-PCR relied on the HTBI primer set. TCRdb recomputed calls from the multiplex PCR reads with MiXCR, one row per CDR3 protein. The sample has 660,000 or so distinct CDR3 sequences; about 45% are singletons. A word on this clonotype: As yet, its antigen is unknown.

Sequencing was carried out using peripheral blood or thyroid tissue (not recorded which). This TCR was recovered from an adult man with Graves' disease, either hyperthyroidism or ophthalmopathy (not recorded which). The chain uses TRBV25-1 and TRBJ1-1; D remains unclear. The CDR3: CASSEGTDKAFF. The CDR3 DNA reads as TGTGCCAGCAGTGAAGGAACGGATAAAGCTTTCTTT.